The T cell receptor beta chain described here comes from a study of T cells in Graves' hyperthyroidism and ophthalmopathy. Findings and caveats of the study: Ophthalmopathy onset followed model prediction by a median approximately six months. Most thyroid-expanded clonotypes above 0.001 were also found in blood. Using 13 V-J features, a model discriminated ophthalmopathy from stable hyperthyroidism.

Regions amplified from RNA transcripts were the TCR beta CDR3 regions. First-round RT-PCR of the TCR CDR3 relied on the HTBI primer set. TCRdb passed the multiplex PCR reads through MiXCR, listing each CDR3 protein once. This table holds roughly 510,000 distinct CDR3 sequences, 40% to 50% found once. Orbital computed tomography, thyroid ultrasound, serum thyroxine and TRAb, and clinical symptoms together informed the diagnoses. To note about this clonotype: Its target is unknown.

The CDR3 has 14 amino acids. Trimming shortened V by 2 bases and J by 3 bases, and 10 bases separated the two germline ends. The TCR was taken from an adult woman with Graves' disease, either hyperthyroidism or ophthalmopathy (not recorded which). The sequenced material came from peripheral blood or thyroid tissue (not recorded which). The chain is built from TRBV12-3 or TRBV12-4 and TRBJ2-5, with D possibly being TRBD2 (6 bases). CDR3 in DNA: TGTGCCAGCAGTTTAAGAGGGGAGGAAGAGACCCAGTACTTC. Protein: CASSLRGEEETQYF.